The entry that follows covers one T cell receptor (beta chain) sequence. The antigen is unknown. The data were taken from a study of T-cell memory formation after mild COVID-19. Study-wide results and caveats: CD4+ bias marked clones expanding day 15 to 37, unlike balanced contracting clones. There were some responding clones in pre-infection memory, which suggested that cross-reactive memory had joined.

The CDR3 consists of 13 residues. Germline V CDR1 and CDR2: KGHSH, LQKENI. V trimming: 6 bases; J trimming: 6 bases; junction bases outside the gene matches: 6. In TCRdb, the 5' RACE reads were re-called with MiXCR into one record per CDR3 protein. Altogether tens of thousands of distinct CDR3 sequences are present, about 6.1% being singletons, with the ten largest covering under 0.85%. The receptor comes from an adult who had mild COVID-19 (a few samples of this study predate the infection). Cell type and time point are not known. The sequenced sample consisted of PBMCs or a T cell subset sorted from them (not recorded which). The chain has TRBV18 and TRBJ1-2, with TRBD1 matching over 8 bases. CDR3 nucleotide sequence: TGTGCCAGCTCCCTCCAGGGGGCGAATGGCTACACCTTC. Its protein is CASSLQGANGYTF.